The rows below give T cell receptor beta chains drawn from one sample of a study of blood T cell repertoires in COVID-19. Sequenced by immunoSEQ multiplex PCR; TCRdb stores in-frame clones only, minus some. The sample has under 250,000 clones, about 80% seen once. Specimen: peripheral blood. The source is a man in his forties or fifties with active or convalescent COVID-19. Both conserved end residues are part of each CDR3. The D gene is left open where the match is weak. Clone size appears in some rows only: once, few, many, or a class for an expanded clone.

>TRBV2|.|.|TRBJ1-4
CASREEEIVRLFF
TGTGCCAGCAGGGAGGAGGAGATAGTACGGCTGTTTTTT
>TRBV19|TRBD1|.|TRBJ1-6
CASSTPGQGMDSPLHF
TGTGCCAGTAGTACACCGGGACAGGGGATGGATTCACCCCTCCACTTT
>TRBV5-1|.|.|TRBJ1-1
CASSLVRENTEAFF
TGCGCCAGCAGCTTGGTGAGGGAGAACACTGAAGCTTTCTTT
>TRBV19|TRBD1|.|TRBJ1-6
CASSIRATGRANSPLHF
TGTGCCAGTAGTATAAGGGCGACAGGGAGAGCGAATTCACCCCTCCACTTT
>TRBV5-6|.|.|TRBJ2-1
CASSPWRYNEQFF
TGTGCCAGCAGCCCGTGGAGATACAATGAGCAGTTCTTC
>TRBV11-2|TRBD2|.|TRBJ2-3
CASSLAGGNTDTQYF
TGTGCCAGCAGCTTGGCGGGGGGGAACACAGATACGCAGTATTTT
>TRBV6-5|TRBD1|.|TRBJ1-4
CASRDRGGDRGKLFF
TGTGCCAGCAGGGACAGGGGTGGGGATCGAGGAAAACTGTTTTTT
>TRBV15|TRBD1|.|TRBJ1-4
CATTEDRSGFLFF
TGTGCCACCACCGAGGACAGGTCCGGCTTCCTGTTTTTT
>TRBV7-2|TRBD2|once|TRBJ2-1
CASSLRAGGHYNEQFF
TGTGCCAGCAGCTTAAGGGCGGGGGGGCATTACAATGAGCAGTTCTTC
>TRBV30|.|.|TRBJ1-2
CAWGVRSYGYTF
TGTGCCTGGGGGGTTAGAAGCTATGGCTACACCTTC
>TRBV3-1/TRBV3-2|TRBD1|.|TRBJ1-2
CASSQGFDRGDYGYTF
TGTGCCAGCAGCCAAGGGTTTGACAGGGGGGATTATGGCTACACCTTC
>TRBV6-2/TRBV6-3|TRBD2|.|TRBJ2-1
CASSYSKTSGGREQFF
TGTGCCAGCAGTTACTCTAAGACTAGCGGGGGGCGAGAGCAGTTCTTC
>TRBV14|TRBD2|.|TRBJ2-7
CASSHRGLAVNEQYF
TGTGCCAGCAGCCACCGAGGACTAGCGGTTAACGAGCAGTACTTC
>TRBV28|TRBD1|.|TRBJ1-5
CASSPGTGNFNQPQHF
TGTGCCAGCAGCCCTGGGACAGGGAATTTCAATCAGCCCCAGCATTTT
>TRBV7-9|TRBD1|.|TRBJ2-7
CASSPDGQAYEQYF
TGTGCCAGCAGCCCCGACGGACAGGCCTACGAGCAGTACTTC
>TRBV19|.|.|TRBJ1-5
CASSSRQAGGNQPQHF
TGTGCCAGTAGTAGCCGTCAGGCGGGGGGCAATCAGCCCCAGCATTTT
>TRBV28|.|.|TRBJ1-2
CASARAGMRAVDYGYTF
TGTGCCAGCGCCCGAGCCGGGATGAGGGCCGTCGACTATGGCTACACCTTC
>TRBV7-9|TRBD2|once|TRBJ2-7
CASSPGTSGGYEQYF
TGTGCCAGCAGCCCCGGGACTAGCGGGGGGTACGAGCAGTACTTC
>TRBV7-9|.|.|TRBJ1-2
CASSADGGGFGYTF
TGTGCCAGCAGCGCCGACGGGGGTGGCTTCGGCTACACCTTC
>TRBV19|.|.|TRBJ1-1
CASTGQGSTEAFF
TGTGCCAGTACCGGCCAGGGGAGCACTGAAGCTTTCTTT
>TRBV2|.|once|TRBJ1-6
CASSAQTVDNSPLHF
TGTGCCAGCAGTGCCCAGACAGTTGATAATTCACCCCTCCACTTT
>TRBV6-5|.|.|TRBJ2-5
CAGSRDSAGETQYF
TGTGCCGGCTCCCGGGACTCCGCGGGAGAGACCCAGTACTTC
>TRBV19|.|.|TRBJ2-3
CASSIGGVLDTQYF
TGTGCCAGTAGTATAGGGGGGGTGTTGGATACGCAGTATTTT
>TRBV7-9|.|.|TRBJ1-5
CASSLGGPAGDPQHF
TGTGCCAGCAGCTTAGGGGGGCCTGCTGGGGATCCCCAGCATTTT
>TRBV6-1|.|once|TRBJ1-2
CASSESGSNYGYTF
TGTGCCAGCAGTGAATCAGGAAGTAACTATGGCTACACCTTC
>TRBV10-3|TRBD1|.|TRBJ1-2
CAITTQGDYGYTF
TGTGCCATCACTACCCAGGGGGACTATGGCTACACCTTC
>TRBV2|TRBD2|once|TRBJ2-2
CASKGPSGEVAGELFF
TGTGCCAGCAAAGGGCCTAGCGGGGAGGTAGCCGGGGAGCTGTTTTTT
>TRBV10-3|TRBD1|.|TRBJ1-2
CATPDRFNYGYTF
TGTGCCACCCCGGACAGGTTCAACTATGGCTACACCTTC
>TRBV7-8|.|.|TRBJ2-5
CASSLRLGPQETQYF
TGTGCCAGCAGCTTACGTTTGGGGCCCCAAGAGACCCAGTACTTC
>TRBV6-5|.|.|TRBJ2-3
CASSYSASTDTQYF
TGTGCCAGCAGTTACTCGGCAAGCACAGATACGCAGTATTTT
>TRBV10-3|TRBD1|few|TRBJ2-1
CAISGTGDNEQFF
TGTGCCATCAGCGGGACAGGGGACAATGAGCAGTTCTTC
>TRBV5-1|.|once|TRBJ1-1
CASSLYTMNTEAFF
TGCGCCAGCAGCTTGTACACGATGAACACTGAAGCTTTCTTT
>TRBV28|.|.|TRBJ1-6
CASTGGPSPLHF
TGTGCCAGTACCGGGGGGCCTTCACCCCTCCACTTT
>TRBV6-5|.|once|TRBJ1-4
CASVNQGNEKLFF
TGTGCCAGCGTGAATCAGGGGAATGAAAAACTGTTTTTT
>TRBV19|TRBD1|.|TRBJ2-1
CASSDGTGYNEQFF
TGTGCCAGTAGTGACGGGACAGGCTACAATGAGCAGTTCTTC
>TRBV6-6|TRBD1|.|TRBJ1-5
CASSPRQGGQPQHF
TGTGCCAGCAGTCCTAGACAGGGGGGTCAGCCCCAGCATTTT
>TRBV24-1|.|.|TRBJ1-4
CATSDGGKGDEKLFF
TGTGCCACCAGTGATGGCGGAAAGGGGGACGAAAAACTGTTTTTT
>TRBV15|TRBD2|.|TRBJ2-3
CATSREPSGVADTQYF
TGTGCCACCAGCAGAGAGCCTAGCGGGGTGGCAGATACGCAGTATTTT
>TRBV19|TRBD1|few|TRBJ1-6
CASSTGQGGMNSPLHF
TGTGCCAGTAGTACTGGACAGGGAGGAATGAATTCACCCCTCCACTTT
>TRBV6-5|TRBD1|.|TRBJ1-2
CVSSLQGSYGYTF
TGTGTCAGCAGCCTACAGGGGAGCTATGGCTACACCTTC
>TRBV3-1/TRBV3-2|TRBD1|.|TRBJ2-4
CASSRPTGAAKNIQYF
TGTGCCAGCAGCCGACCGACAGGGGCAGCCAAAAACATTCAGTACTTC
>TRBV30|.|.|TRBJ1-1
CAWSGQGPTFF
TGTGCCTGGAGTGGGCAGGGTCCGACTTTCTTT
>TRBV21-1|.|.|TRBJ1-6
CASSNPDRNLVNSPLHF
TGTGCCAGCAGCAACCCCGACAGGAATCTGGTTAATTCACCCCTCCACTTT
>TRBV11-2|TRBD1|.|TRBJ1-1
CASSRDRAGTEAFF
TGTGCCAGCAGCCGGGACAGAGCGGGCACTGAAGCTTTCTTT
>TRBV4-3|.|.|TRBJ2-7
CASSQDRGIGYEQYF
TGCGCCAGCAGCCAAGATAGGGGCATCGGCTACGAGCAGTACTTC
>TRBV2|TRBD1|.|TRBJ1-3
CASSEFTQGTRGRNTIYF
TGTGCCAGCAGTGAATTTACTCAGGGAACGAGGGGGCGGAACACCATATATTTT
>TRBV7-8|.|.|TRBJ2-7
CASSLVRSNYEQYF
TGTGCCAGCAGCTTAGTTCGGTCAAACTACGAGCAGTACTTC
>TRBV15|.|.|TRBJ2-6
CATSSGGGGSGANVLTF
TGTGCCACCAGCAGTGGGGGCGGGGGCTCTGGGGCCAACGTCCTGACTTTC
>TRBV6-5|.|.|TRBJ2-2
CASSPEAFTGELFF
TGTGCCAGCAGCCCCGAAGCTTTCACCGGGGAGCTGTTTTTT
>TRBV12-3/TRBV12-4|TRBD1|.|TRBJ1-2
CASSPGTGGGYTF
TGTGCCAGCAGTCCGGGGACAGGAGGTGGCTACACCTTC
>TRBV6-5|.|.|TRBJ2-7
CASSQRELSYEQYF
TGTGCCAGCAGTCAGAGGGAGCTCTCCTACGAGCAGTACTTC
>TRBV5-6|.|.|TRBJ1-2
CASSWDRQDYGYTF
TGTGCCAGCAGCTGGGACCGACAGGACTATGGCTACACCTTC
>TRBV7-3|.|few|TRBJ1-5
CASSSNQPQHF
TGTGCCAGCAGCTCTAATCAGCCCCAGCATTTT
>TRBV16|TRBD1|.|TRBJ1-3
CASSQVQGSSGNTIYF
TGTGCCAGCAGCCAAGTACAGGGGAGCTCTGGAAACACCATATATTTT
>TRBV29-1|.|.|TRBJ1-2
CSVEGALRYGYTF
TGCAGCGTTGAGGGGGCCTTGAGGTATGGCTACACCTTC
>TRBV28|.|.|TRBJ1-2
CASSSTAIYGYTF
TGTGCCAGCAGTTCTACAGCTATATATGGCTACACCTTC
>TRBV29-1|TRBD1|.|TRBJ2-7
CSVPNQGQGGSEQYF
TGCAGCGTCCCCAACCAGGGACAGGGAGGTAGCGAGCAGTACTTC